This T cell receptor beta chain was sequenced during a study of long-term antiretroviral therapy in people with HIV. Across the study: Collection of the earliest samples took place about a decade ahead of the 2015 immediate-ART recommendation. Overall study findings and caveats: The ART regimens used between about 2003 and 2018 may be less effective than current ones. Pre-ART clonal expansion yielded clones that dominated the repertoire at all time points.

On this clone itself: Antigen: not known.

Trimming took 0 bases from V and 5 from J, leaving 13 bases between them. CDR3 length: 15 residues. Germline CDR1 is MGHRA and CDR2 is YSYEKL. Sequencing used immunoSEQ v3.0 at survey level. Sequencing aimed to cover roughly 35,000-50,000 T-cell genomes per sample. The table came from immunoSEQ multiplex PCR; TCRdb's copy has only in-frame clones and leaves some out. The sample gives tens of thousands of clones, 70% to 90% of which show up once; roughly 4.8% is in the top ten. The sequencing used unsorted PBMCs, collected roughly 2.9 years before starting antiretroviral therapy. The chain recombines TRBV4-1 with TRBJ1-2, with D possibly TRBD1 on 5 matching bases. The sequence derives from a woman aged 25 to 39 with HIV. The CDR3 here is CASSQDRGLRYGYTF. The CDR3 DNA reads TGCGCCAGCAGCCAAGACCGGGGCCTAAGATATGGCTACACCTTC.